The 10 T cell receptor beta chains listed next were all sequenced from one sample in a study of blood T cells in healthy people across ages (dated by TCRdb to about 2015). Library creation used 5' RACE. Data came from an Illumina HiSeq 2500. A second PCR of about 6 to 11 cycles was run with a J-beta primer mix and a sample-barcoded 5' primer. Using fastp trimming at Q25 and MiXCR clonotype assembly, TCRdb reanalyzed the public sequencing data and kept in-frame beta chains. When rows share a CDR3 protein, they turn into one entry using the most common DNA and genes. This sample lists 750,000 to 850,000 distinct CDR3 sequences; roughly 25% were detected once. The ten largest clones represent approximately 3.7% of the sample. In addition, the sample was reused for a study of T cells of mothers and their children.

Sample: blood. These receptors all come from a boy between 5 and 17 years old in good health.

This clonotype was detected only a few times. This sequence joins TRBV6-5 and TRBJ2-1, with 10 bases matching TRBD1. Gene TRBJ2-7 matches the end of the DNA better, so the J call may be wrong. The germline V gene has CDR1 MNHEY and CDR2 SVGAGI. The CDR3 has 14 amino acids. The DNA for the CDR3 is TGTGCTGGCATGTCAGGACAGGGGGTCTACGAGCAGTACTTC. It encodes CAGMSGQGVYEQYF.

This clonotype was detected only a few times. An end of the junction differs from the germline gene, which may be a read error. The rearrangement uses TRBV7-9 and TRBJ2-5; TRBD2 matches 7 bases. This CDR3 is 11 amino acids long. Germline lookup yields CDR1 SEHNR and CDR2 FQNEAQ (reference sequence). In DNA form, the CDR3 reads TGTGCCAGCAGCTCCCTCGCGGGAGATTTCTTC. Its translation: CASSSLAGDFF.

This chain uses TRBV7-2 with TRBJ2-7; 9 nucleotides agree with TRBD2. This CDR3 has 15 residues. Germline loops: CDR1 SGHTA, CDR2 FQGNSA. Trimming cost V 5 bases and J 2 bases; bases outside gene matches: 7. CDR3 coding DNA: TGTGCCAGCAGCCTACGACTAGCGGAGCCCTACGAGCAGTACTTC. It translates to CASSLRLAEPYEQYF. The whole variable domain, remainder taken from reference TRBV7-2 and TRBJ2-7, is GAGVSQSPSNKVTEKGKDVELRCDPISGHTALYWYRQSLGQGLEFLIYFQGNSAPDKSGLPSDRFSAERTGGSVSTLTIQRTQQEDSAVYLCASSLRLAEPYEQYFGPGTRLTVT.

CDR3 nucleotides: TGTGCCAGCAGACGCTCGGTGGGCTACACCTTC. This encodes CASRRSVGYTF. The chain links TRBV6-2 or TRBV6-3 to TRBJ1-2; no definite D call. The germline V gene has CDR1 MNHEY and CDR2 SVGEGT. This CDR3 has 11 residues. Trimming shortened V by 6 bases and J by 8 bases, and 10 bases separated the two germline ends.

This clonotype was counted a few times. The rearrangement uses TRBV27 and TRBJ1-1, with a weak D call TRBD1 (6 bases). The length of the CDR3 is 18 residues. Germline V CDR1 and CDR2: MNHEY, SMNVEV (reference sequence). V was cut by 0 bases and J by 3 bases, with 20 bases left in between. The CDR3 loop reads CASSLSSGGLGAYTEAFF. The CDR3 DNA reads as TGTGCCAGCAGTTTATCTTCCGGTGGACTGGGGGCTTACACTGAAGCTTTCTTT.

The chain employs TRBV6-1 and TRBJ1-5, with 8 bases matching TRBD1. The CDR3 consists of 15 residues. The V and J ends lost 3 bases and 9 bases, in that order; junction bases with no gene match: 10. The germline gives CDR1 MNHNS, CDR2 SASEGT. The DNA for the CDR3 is TGTGCCAGCAGTGACGCCCGGACAGGGAGTAGGCCCCAGCATTTT. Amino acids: CASSDARTGSRPQHF.

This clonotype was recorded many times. CDR3 DNA: TGCAGCGTGACAGGGGTCGGAGAGACCCAGTACTTC. Encoded protein: CSVTGVGETQYF. This chain uses TRBV29-1 with TRBJ2-5; 8 bases line up with TRBD1. Trimming removed 6 bases from V and 4 bases from J; junction bases left unmatched: 4. Looked up from germline, CDR1 is SQVTM and CDR2 is ANQGSEA. This CDR3 has 12 amino acids.

CDR3 protein: CASSITSGVSQETQYF. CDR3 DNA sequence: TGTGCCAGCAGCATCACTAGCGGGGTGTCACAAGAGACCCAGTACTTC. V gene TRBV7-8 combines with J gene TRBJ2-5; 10 bases line up with TRBD2. V trimming: 5 bases; J trimming: 2 bases; junction bases outside the gene matches: 8. Germline CDR1 and CDR2: SGHVS and FQNEAQ. This CDR3 region has 16 residues.

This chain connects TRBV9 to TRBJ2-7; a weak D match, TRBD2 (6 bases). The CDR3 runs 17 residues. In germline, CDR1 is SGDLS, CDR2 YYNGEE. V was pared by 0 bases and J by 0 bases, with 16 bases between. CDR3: CASSVVLEGRASYEQYF. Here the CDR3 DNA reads TGTGCCAGCAGCGTAGTTCTGGAGGGCCGGGCCTCCTACGAGCAGTACTTC.

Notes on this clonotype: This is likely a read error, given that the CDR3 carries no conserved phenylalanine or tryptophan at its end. The CDR3 is CASSSPGPTSGYEQYL. The CDR3 nucleotides are TGTGCCAGCAGTTCGCCGGGACCTACCAGTGGGTACGAGCAGTACCTC. This chain joins TRBV28 and TRBJ2-7; either TRBD1 or TRBD2 may supply D (5 bases each). This CDR3 region has 16 residues. Germline CDR1 is MDHEN and CDR2 is SYDVKM. V was trimmed by 4 bases and J by 4 bases, leaving 20 bases between them.